The clone carrying this T cell receptor (beta chain) was counted at least ten times. Its specificity is unknown. Construction of the TCRbeta library involved unique molecular identifiers. TCRdb called the PCR reads again in MiXCR, with one record for every CDR3 protein. The sample lists a few hundred thousand distinct CDR3 sequences, around 7.3% occurring once. These data belong to a study of T-cell reconstitution after alpha-beta-depleted transplantation in children. Whole-study findings and limits: At day 60, the high TCRbeta diversity found in some patients originated from recipient T cells and thymic progenitors that had survived. T cells produced anew were the main source of T-cell counts and diversity one year after transplant. Several hundred rapidly expanded clones from non-depleted graft cells reportedly supplied alpha-beta T cells about two months post-transplant.

The CDR3 runs 18 residues. V and J are TRBV21-1 and TRBJ2-5; the D call in the table, TRBD2, was not verified against the DNA. TRBV21-1 is an annotated pseudogene. Sequencing was performed on peripheral blood, taken 360 days after TCRalphabeta/CD19-depleted stem cell transplant. The sequence came from a female patient aged 2-9 years who had a stem cell transplant for Fanconi anemia, so the T cells may come from the graft donor. CDR3 DNA: TGTGCCAGCAGCAAAGGACCGAGGACTAGCGGGACCCAAGAGACCCAGTACTTC. It translates to CASSKGPRTSGTQETQYF.